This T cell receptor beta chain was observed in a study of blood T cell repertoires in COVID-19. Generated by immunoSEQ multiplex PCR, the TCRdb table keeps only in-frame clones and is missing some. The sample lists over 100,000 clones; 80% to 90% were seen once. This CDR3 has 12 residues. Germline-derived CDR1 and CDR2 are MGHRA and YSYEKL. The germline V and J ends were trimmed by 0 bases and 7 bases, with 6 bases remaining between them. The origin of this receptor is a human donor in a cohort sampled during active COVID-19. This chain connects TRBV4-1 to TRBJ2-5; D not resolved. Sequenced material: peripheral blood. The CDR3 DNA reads TGCGCCAGCAGCCAAGATCTAAGGACCCAGTACTTC. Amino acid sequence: CASSQDLRTQYF.